Following are 10 T cell receptor beta chains from one sample sequenced in a study of blood T cell repertoires in COVID-19. Some clones are missing from TCRdb's copy, which holds only in-frame ones; the method was immunoSEQ multiplex PCR. This repertoire shows tens of thousands of clones, approximately 80% found once; its top ten account for 18%. Material: peripheral blood. The receptors here all came from a man in his fifties or sixties with acute or convalescent COVID-19.

This clone was seen more than once but under ten times. The CDR3 spells CASSQDTAPTREQYF. The CDR3 coding sequence is TGTGCCAGCAGCCAAGATACCGCACCGACTCGGGAGCAGTACTTC. This chain links TRBV3-1 (or the pseudogene TRBV3-2) with TRBJ2-7; no clear D. The CDR3 has 15 residues. Trimming took 0 bases from V and 7 from J, leaving 16 bases between them. Germline values: CDR1 LGHDT, CDR2 YNNKEL (reference sequence).

This clone was seen a few times. V usage is TRBV30 and J usage is TRBJ2-2; 7 nucleotides line up with TRBD2. V shed 0 bases, J shed 8 bases, and the junction held 6 bases outside the gene matches. The CDR3 is 14 amino acids. In germline, CDR1 is GTSNPN, CDR2 SVGIG (reference sequence). As DNA, the CDR3 is TGTGCCTGGAGTGTGGGGAGGGACGTGGGGGAGCTGTTTTTT. Protein: CAWSVGRDVGELFF. Combining the CDR3 with reference TRBV30 and TRBJ2-2 gives the whole variable domain SQTIHQWPATLVQPVGSPLSLECTVEGTSNPNLYWYRQAAGRGLQLLFYSVGIGQISSEVPQNLSASRPQDRQFILSSKKLLLSDSGFYLCAWSVGRDVGELFFGEGSRLTVL.

The chain carries TRBV6-5 and TRBJ2-4, with D uncertain. Germline V gene data show CDR1 as MNHEY and CDR2 as SVGAGI. Deletions cut 6 bases from V and 0 bases from J, with 12 bases between. The CDR3 is made up of 15 amino acids. Here the CDR3 reads CASSSSSLAKNIQYF. The DNA for the CDR3 is TGTGCCAGCAGCTCAAGTAGTTTAGCCAAAAACATTCAGTACTTC.

The count of this clone is one. The rearrangement uses TRBV6-2 or TRBV6-3 and TRBJ2-3; D might be TRBD2 (6 bases). In germline, CDR1 is MNHEY, CDR2 SVGEGT. V was clipped by 5 bases and J by 0 bases, with 15 bases between them. This CDR3 has 16 residues. The CDR3 loop is CASSTRAGPSTDTQYF. In nucleotides, the CDR3 is TGTGCCAGCAGTACCCGAGCGGGTCCTAGCACAGATACGCAGTATTTT.

The chain is built from TRBV28 and TRBJ1-5, with 10 bases identical to TRBD1. This CDR3 is 17 amino acids long. The ends lost 0 bases at V and 0 bases at J; junction bases unmatched: 2. Germline V gives CDR1 MDHEN, CDR2 SYDVKM. The CDR3 sequence: CASSLWDRGTSNQPQHF. The CDR3 DNA is TGTGCCAGCAGTTTATGGGACAGGGGGACTAGCAATCAGCCCCAGCATTTT.

The J gene is TRBJ1-3, the V gene TRBV29-1, with D tentatively TRBD1 (5 bases). The CDR3 is 14 residues long. CDR1 is SQVTM and CDR2 is ANQGSEA in the germline V gene. Trimming removed 5 bases from V and 0 bases from J, with 11 bases in between. The CDR3 reads CSVMWGVSGNTIYF. The CDR3 nucleotides read TGCAGCGTTATGTGGGGGGTCTCTGGAAACACCATATATTTT.

This clone was detected only once. The chain is built from TRBV29-1 and TRBJ1-1; D gene ambiguous. Germline V CDR1 and CDR2: SQVTM, ANQGSEA. The CDR3 runs 13 residues. The DNA of the CDR3 is TGCAGTGGCGTGAGGGCGGGAGGAGTTGAAGCTTTCTTT. Residues: CSGVRAGGVEAFF.

This clone was seen once. This sequence joins TRBV19 and TRBJ2-5; 13 bases line up with TRBD2. The germline CDR1 and CDR2 sequences are LNHDA and SQIVND (reference sequence). The CDR3 contains 17 residues. Trimming at V came to 6 bases and at J to 3 bases, leaving 10 bases not matched to a gene. The DNA of the CDR3 is TGTGCCAGTAGCTCAGGACTAGCGGGAGCGCGCGAAGAGACCCAGTACTTC. Translated, it gives CASSSGLAGAREETQYF.

This clone was seen a handful of times. V gene TRBV18 combines with J gene TRBJ2-1; possible D gene TRBD2, 6 bases. The CDR3 consists of 15 residues. Germline V CDR1 and CDR2: KGHSH, LQKENI. The ends were cut back, 3 bases at V and 4 bases at J, with 13 bases in the middle. The CDR3 is CASSPEGFTYNEQFF. CDR3 coding DNA: TGTGCCAGCTCACCGGAGGGCTTTACTTACAATGAGCAGTTCTTC.

This clone came up once. The chain uses TRBV14 and TRBJ2-3; 10 nucleotides align to TRBD2. This CDR3 region has 19 residues. J was trimmed by 4 bases and V by 5 bases; bases with no gene match: 18. CDR1 and CDR2 from the germline V gene are SGHDN and FVKESK. CDR3: CASSGERVRGLAGADTQYF. The DNA of the CDR3 is TGTGCCAGCAGCGGTGAGCGTGTGAGGGGCCTAGCGGGAGCAGATACGCAGTATTTT. Looking up the rest from reference TRBV14 and TRBJ2-3 gives the full variable domain: EAGVTQFPSHSVIEKGQTVTLRCDPISGHDNLYWYRRVMGKEIKFLLHFVKESKQDESGMPNNRFLAERTGGTYSTLKVQPAELEDSGVYFCASSGERVRGLAGADTQYFGPGTRLTVL.